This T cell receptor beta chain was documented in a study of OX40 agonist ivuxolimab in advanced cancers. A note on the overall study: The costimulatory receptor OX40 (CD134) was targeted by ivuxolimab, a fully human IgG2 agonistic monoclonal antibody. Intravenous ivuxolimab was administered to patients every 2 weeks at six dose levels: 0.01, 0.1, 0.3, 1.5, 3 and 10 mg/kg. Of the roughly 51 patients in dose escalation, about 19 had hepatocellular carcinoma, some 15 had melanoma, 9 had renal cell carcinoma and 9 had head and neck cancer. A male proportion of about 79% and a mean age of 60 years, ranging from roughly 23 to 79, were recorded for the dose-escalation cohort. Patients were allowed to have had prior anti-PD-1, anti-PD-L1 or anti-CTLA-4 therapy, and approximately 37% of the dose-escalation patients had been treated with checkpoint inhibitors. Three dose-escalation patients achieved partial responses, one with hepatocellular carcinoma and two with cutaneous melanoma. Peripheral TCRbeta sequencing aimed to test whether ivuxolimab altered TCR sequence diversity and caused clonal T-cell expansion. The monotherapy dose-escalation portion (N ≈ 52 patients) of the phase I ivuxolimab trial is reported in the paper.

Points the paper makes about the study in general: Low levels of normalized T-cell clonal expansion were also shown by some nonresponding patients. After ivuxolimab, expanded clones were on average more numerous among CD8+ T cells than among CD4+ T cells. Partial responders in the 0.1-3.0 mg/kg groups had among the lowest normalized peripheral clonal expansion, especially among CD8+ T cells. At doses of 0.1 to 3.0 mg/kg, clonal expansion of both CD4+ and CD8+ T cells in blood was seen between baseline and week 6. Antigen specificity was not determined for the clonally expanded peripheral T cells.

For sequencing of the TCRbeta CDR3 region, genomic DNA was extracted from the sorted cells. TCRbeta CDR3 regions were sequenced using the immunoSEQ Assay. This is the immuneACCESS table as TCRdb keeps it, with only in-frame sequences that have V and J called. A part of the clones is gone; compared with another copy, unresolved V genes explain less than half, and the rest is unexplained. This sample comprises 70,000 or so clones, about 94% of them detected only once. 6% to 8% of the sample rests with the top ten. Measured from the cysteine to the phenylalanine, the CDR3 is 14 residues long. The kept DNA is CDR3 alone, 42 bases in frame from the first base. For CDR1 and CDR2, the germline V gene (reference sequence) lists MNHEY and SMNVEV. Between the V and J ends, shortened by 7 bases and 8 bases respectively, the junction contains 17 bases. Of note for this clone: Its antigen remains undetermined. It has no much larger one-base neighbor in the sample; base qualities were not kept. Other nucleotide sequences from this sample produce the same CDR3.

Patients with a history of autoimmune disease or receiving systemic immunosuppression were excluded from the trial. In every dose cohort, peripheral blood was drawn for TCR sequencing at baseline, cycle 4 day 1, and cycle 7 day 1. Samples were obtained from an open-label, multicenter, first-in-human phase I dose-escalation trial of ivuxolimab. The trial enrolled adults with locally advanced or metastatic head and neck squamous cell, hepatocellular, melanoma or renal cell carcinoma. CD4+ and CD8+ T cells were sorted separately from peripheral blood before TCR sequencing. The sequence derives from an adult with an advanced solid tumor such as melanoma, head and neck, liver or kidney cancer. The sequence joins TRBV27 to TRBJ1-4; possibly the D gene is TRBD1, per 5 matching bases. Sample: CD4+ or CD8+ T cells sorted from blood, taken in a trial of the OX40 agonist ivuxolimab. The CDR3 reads CASTAGGDWEKLFF. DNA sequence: TGTGCCAGCACAGCGGGGGGGGATTGGGAAAAACTGTTTTTT.